This T cell receptor (beta chain) was sequenced during a study of cytomegalovirus exposure and HLA in healthy donors. Study findings and constraints: According to a subsequent analysis, TCR clusters from the first cohort were inclined to appear together in the 130 or so validation repertoires.

Worth noting for this clone: Its antigen is as yet unknown.

Repertoires were generated with immunoSEQ multiplex PCR, while TCRdb's copy carries only in-frame clones and drops some. The sample records 280,000 or so clones, around 87% being singletons. Germline CDR1 is SGDLS and CDR2 is YYNGEE. The CDR3 sequence is 18 residues long. V lost 0 bases, J lost 4 bases, and 4 bases stayed unmatched. The sequence came from a woman under 30 in good health and CMV-seronegative. Sequencing was carried out using PBMCs. The rearrangement links TRBV9 to TRBJ2-2; 15 positions agree with TRBD2. The DNA for the CDR3 is TGTGCCAGCAGCGTAGGAGGACTAGCGGGAGGGAGCACCGGGGAGCTGTTTTTT. This codes for CASSVGGLAGGSTGELFF.